These T cell receptor beta chains were read from a single sample in a study of T cells after yellow fever vaccination. Via MiXCR, TCRdb re-called the 5' RACE reads, giving one row per CDR3 protein. Of under 400,000 distinct CDR3 sequences detected, around a tenth appear once; the ten largest clones hold 18%. The sequences come from PBMCs, collected on the day of the first yellow fever vaccination. These receptors all come from a man younger than 30 who received the YFV17D yellow fever vaccine. CDR3s include the opening cysteine and the closing phenylalanine or tryptophan. A D gene is named only where the DNA matches it firmly. Expanded clones are given a class, and other clones once, few, many or no size at all.

CDR3	DNA	size	V	J	D
CAISDILGNTEAFF	TGTGCCATCAGTGATATCTTAGGGAACACTGAAGCTTTCTTT	few	TRBV10-3	TRBJ1-1	NA
CASSPGLASNEQFF	TGTGCCAGCAGCCCGGGACTAGCTTCCAATGAGCAGTTCTTC	few	TRBV7-3	TRBJ2-1	TRBD2
CASSQDWRAREETQYF	TGTGCCAGCAGCCAAGATTGGCGGGCCCGGGAAGAGACCCAGTACTTC	many	TRBV3-1	TRBJ2-5	NA
CASSPPDETQYF	TGTGCCAGCTCACCACCGGATGAGACCCAGTACTTC	NA	TRBV18	TRBJ2-5	NA
CASKNTRTGVYEQYF	TGTGCCAGCAAGAACACCAGGACAGGGGTCTACGAGCAGTACTTC	few	TRBV6-1	TRBJ2-7	TRBD1
CASSPRNEAFF	TGTGCCAGCAGTCCTCGAAATGAAGCTTTCTTT	few	TRBV12-3/TRBV12-4	TRBJ1-1	NA
CSAHGGAEADTQYF	TGCAGTGCTCATGGGGGGGCGGAGGCAGATACGCAGTATTTT	NA	TRBV20-1	TRBJ2-3	NA
CASSGRQGVSPLHF	TGTGCCAGCAGCGGCCGACAGGGAGTTTCACCCCTCCACTTT	NA	TRBV9	TRBJ1-6	TRBD1
CASSYSGAGPRGDTQYF	TGTGCCAGCAGTTACTCGGGTGCGGGGCCTCGTGGCGATACGCAGTATTTT	NA	TRBV6-5	TRBJ2-3	NA
CASSLEGIGLAKNIQYF	TGTGCCAGCAGCTTAGAAGGGATAGGCCTAGCCAAAAACATTCAGTACTTC	NA	TRBV11-1	TRBJ2-4	NA
CASSWGGQPNSPLHF	TGCGCCAGCAGCTGGGGGGGACAGCCAAATTCACCCCTCCACTTT	many	TRBV5-1	TRBJ1-6	TRBD1
CSAPTGFYGYTF	TGCAGTGCGCCGACAGGGTTCTATGGCTACACCTTC	few	TRBV20-1	TRBJ1-2	TRBD1
CASSAGQGNEQFF	TGCGCCAGCAGCGCCGGACAGGGGAATGAGCAGTTCTTC	many	TRBV5-1	TRBJ2-1	TRBD1
CATSHGDYEQYF	TGTGCCACCAGCCACGGGGACTACGAGCAGTACTTC	NA	TRBV6-5	TRBJ2-7	NA
CASSLEGGDLDTQYF	TGTGCCAGCAGCTTAGAGGGTGGCGACTTGGATACGCAGTATTTT	NA	TRBV5-8	TRBJ2-3	NA
CASSWSPRDSVAREAFF	TGTGCCAGCAGCTGGTCCCCCCGGGACAGTGTCGCCCGTGAAGCTTTCTTT	NA	TRBV11-2	TRBJ1-1	TRBD1
CASSYSGDGDEQFF	TGTGCCAGCAGTTACTCGGGTGACGGAGATGAGCAGTTCTTC	NA	TRBV6-5	TRBJ2-1	NA
CASSQSRALNTEAFF	TGCGCCAGCAGCCAGTCGCGGGCACTGAACACTGAAGCTTTCTTT	few	TRBV4-1	TRBJ1-1	NA
CSARSWGEAFF	TGCAGTGCTCGATCGTGGGGGGAAGCTTTCTTT	NA	TRBV20-1	TRBJ1-1	NA
CASSFGPITATGANVLTF	TGTGCCAGCAGTTTTGGACCAATAACCGCAACTGGGGCCAACGTCCTGACTTTC	few	TRBV6-5	TRBJ2-6	NA
CASRQGLNSPLHF	TGTGCCAGCAGACAGGGCCTTAATTCACCCCTCCACTTT	few	TRBV2	TRBJ1-6	NA
CASSSSPTERFYEQYF	TGCGCCAGCAGCTCTAGCCCGACGGAACGTTTCTACGAGCAGTACTTC	few	TRBV5-1	TRBJ2-7	NA
CASTPGSSYNSPLHF	TGCGCCAGCACACCAGGGAGCTCCTATAATTCACCCCTCCACTTT	few	TRBV4-1	TRBJ1-6	NA
CASKGRWDYRGSGANVLTF	TGTGCCAGCAAAGGAAGATGGGACTATCGGGGCTCTGGGGCCAACGTCCTGACTTTC	few	TRBV13	TRBJ2-6	TRBD2
CASSPGTGRTEAFF	TGTGCCAGCAGCCCTGGGACAGGGAGGACTGAAGCTTTCTTT	few	TRBV7-9	TRBJ1-1	TRBD1
CASSKGNQETQYF	TGCGCCAGCAGCAAGGGGAACCAAGAGACCCAGTACTTC	NA	TRBV5-1	TRBJ2-5	NA
CASRYGGTPSPLHF	TGTGCCAGCAGGTACGGGGGGACACCTTCACCCCTCCACTTT	few	TRBV12-3/TRBV12-4	TRBJ1-6	NA
CASSLGTSSQETQYF	TGTGCCAGCAGCCTCGGGACTTCCTCGCAAGAGACCCAGTACTTC	NA	TRBV7-2	TRBJ2-5	NA
CASSVGGGHSYNEQFF	TGTGCCAGCAGCGTAGGAGGCGGGCATAGCTACAATGAGCAGTTCTTC	few	TRBV9	TRBJ2-1	NA
CSARDGTSSDTQYF	TGCAGTGCTAGAGATGGGACTAGTTCAGATACGCAGTATTTT	NA	TRBV20-1	TRBJ2-3	TRBD2
CASRSGSDTQYF	TGTGCCAGCAGGTCAGGGTCCGATACGCAGTATTTT	NA	TRBV6-6	TRBJ2-3	NA
CASSPFPSAEQYF	TGTGCCAGCTCACCATTCCCCTCGGCGGAGCAGTACTTC	NA	TRBV18	TRBJ2-7	NA
CATRDRSYNEQFF	TGTGCCACCAGGGACAGGAGTTACAATGAGCAGTTCTTC	NA	TRBV19	TRBJ2-1	TRBD1
CSVPQGWNEQFF	TGCAGCGTTCCGCAGGGGTGGAATGAGCAGTTCTTC	many	TRBV29-1	TRBJ2-1	NA
CASSPGQGAKAEAFF	TGCGCCAGCAGCCCCGGACAGGGGGCGAAAGCTGAAGCTTTCTTT	NA	TRBV4-1	TRBJ1-1	TRBD1
CASSQDYVFDGELFF	TGTGCCAGCAGCCAAGATTATGTTTTCGACGGGGAGCTGTTTTTT	NA	TRBV4-2	TRBJ2-2	NA
CASSQEYSGGLGTDTQYF	TGCGCCAGCAGCCAAGAGTACAGCGGGGGGTTAGGCACAGATACGCAGTATTTT	NA	TRBV4-3	TRBJ2-3	TRBD2
CASSQAEYSNQPQHF	TGCGCCAGCAGCCAAGCAGAGTATAGCAATCAGCCCCAGCATTTT	few	TRBV4-1	TRBJ1-5	NA
CATSDGGTGGTNYGYTF	TGTGCCACCAGTGATGGCGGGACAGGGGGTACTAACTATGGCTACACCTTC	many	TRBV24-1	TRBJ1-2	TRBD1
CASRGLDMVAKNIQYF	TGTGCCAGCAGGGGCCTCGACATGGTAGCCAAAAACATTCAGTACTTC	many	TRBV6-1	TRBJ2-4	NA
CASSRTTRAYEQYF	TGTGCCAGCAGCCGAACCACCAGGGCCTACGAGCAGTACTTC	NA	TRBV11-2	TRBJ2-7	NA
CSARAGGLAGSDTQYF	TGCAGTGCTAGAGCGGGTGGGCTAGCGGGGTCAGATACGCAGTATTTT	few	TRBV20-1	TRBJ2-3	TRBD2
CASSQASGAIYNEQFF	TGCGCCAGCAGCCAAGCTTCGGGGGCGATCTACAATGAGCAGTTCTTC	few	TRBV4-1	TRBJ2-1	NA
CASSLAGGVSYGYTF	TGTGCCAGCAGTTTAGCGGGTGGTGTTTCTTATGGCTACACCTTC	few	TRBV12-3/TRBV12-4	TRBJ1-2	NA
CASSLAGTSGGAGTDTQYF	TGCGCCAGCAGCTTGGCCGGGACTAGCGGGGGGGCCGGGACAGATACGCAGTATTTT	few	TRBV5-1	TRBJ2-3	TRBD2
CAWSVGAGSGNTIYF	TGTGCCTGGAGTGTTGGGGCAGGCTCTGGAAACACCATATATTTT	NA	TRBV30	TRBJ1-3	NA
CASSQVLAGRGVATDTQYF	TGCGCCAGCAGCCAAGTACTAGCGGGGAGGGGGGTAGCCACAGATACGCAGTATTTT	few	TRBV4-1	TRBJ2-3	TRBD2
CASMAAGSHEQFF	TGCGCCAGCATGGCCGCAGGGTCTCATGAGCAGTTCTTC	many	TRBV4-1	TRBJ2-1	NA
CASSGSRAETQYF	TGTGCCAGTAGTGGGTCGAGGGCGGAGACCCAGTACTTC	few	TRBV19	TRBJ2-5	NA
CASSPGTGVYNSPLHF	TGTGCCAGCAGCCCAGGGACAGGGGTCTATAATTCACCCCTCCACTTT	few	TRBV7-2	TRBJ1-6	TRBD1
CASRSHVNYGYTF	TGTGCCAGCAGGAGCCACGTCAACTATGGCTACACCTTC	many	TRBV28	TRBJ1-2	NA
CASSLERINYGYTF	TGTGCCAGCAGCTTGGAACGCATTAACTATGGCTACACCTTC	few	TRBV5-4	TRBJ1-2	NA